These T cell receptor beta chains were read from a single sample in a study of cytotoxic CD8 clonotypes in ibrutinib-treated CLL. Using immunoSEQ multiplex PCR, the repertoire was profiled, and TCRdb retains in-frame clones only, with some absent. The repertoire holds fewer than 400,000 clones, about 61% seen once, with roughly 6% in the top ten. The sequenced sample was PBMCs, obtained after 36 months of ibrutinib treatment. The origin of the receptors is a human donor with chronic lymphocytic leukemia. Both conserved end residues are part of each CDR3. The D gene is left open where the match is weak. Part of the rows lack a size; the others show once, few, many or a class for expanded clones.

V	size	J	D	CDR3	DNA
TRBV7-9	.	TRBJ2-7	.	CASSRKSWDEQYF	TGTGCCAGCAGTCGGAAATCATGGGACGAGCAGTACTTC
TRBV19	.	TRBJ2-1	TRBD2	CASSTPRLAGYNNEQFF	TGTGCCAGTAGTACCCCTCGACTAGCGGGATACAACAATGAGCAGTTCTTC
TRBV11-3	.	TRBJ2-3	.	CASSLGLSTDTQYF	TGTGCCAGCAGCTTAGGGCTAAGCACAGATACGCAGTATTTT
TRBV2	.	TRBJ1-1	.	CASSEARRNGEAFF	TGTGCCAGCAGTGAAGCGCGGAGGAACGGTGAAGCTTTCTTT
TRBV2	.	TRBJ1-6	TRBD1	CASSAGTGQSPLHF	TGTGCCAGCAGCGCCGGGACAGGGCAATCACCCCTCCACTTT
TRBV5-1	once	TRBJ1-1	.	CASSTGRGGNTEAFF	TGCGCCAGCAGCACTGGCAGGGGCGGAAACACTGAAGCTTTCTTT
TRBV6-5	.	TRBJ1-2	TRBD1	CASSSYRTGEKQSYTF	TGTGCCAGCAGTTCCTATAGGACAGGCGAAAAACAGAGCTACACCTTC
TRBV7-9	.	TRBJ1-3	.	CASSLSGNTIYF	TGTGCCAGCAGCTTATCTGGAAACACCATATATTTT
TRBV2	.	TRBJ1-4	.	CASSEVQAGDEKLFF	TGTGCCAGCAGTGAAGTGCAGGCAGGGGATGAAAAACTGTTTTTT
TRBV2	.	TRBJ2-7	.	CASSDPGEYEQYF	TGTGCCAGCAGTGACCCGGGGGAGTACGAGCAGTACTTC
TRBV2	.	TRBJ1-2	TRBD1	CASGGTANYGYTF	TGTGCCAGCGGGGGGACAGCTAACTATGGCTACACCTTC
TRBV29-1	.	TRBJ2-5	.	CSVVGETQYF	TGCAGCGTTGTTGGAGAGACCCAGTACTTC
TRBV18	.	TRBJ2-2	.	CASSRQNTGELFF	TGTGCCAGCTCACGGCAGAACACCGGGGAGCTGTTTTTT
TRBV19	.	TRBJ1-6	TRBD1	CASSIRGNSPLHF	TGTGCCAGTAGTATCAGGGGGAATTCACCCCTCCACTTT
TRBV11-2	.	TRBJ2-7	TRBD2	CASSLAGGRSEQYF	TGTGCCAGCAGCCTAGCGGGAGGGCGGTCCGAGCAGTACTTC
TRBV11-3	.	TRBJ2-5	TRBD1	CASQGQGETQYF	TGTGCCAGCCAGGGACAGGGGGAGACCCAGTACTTC
TRBV18	few	TRBJ2-1	.	CASSPMHLGNEQFF	TGTGCCAGCTCACCCATGCATCTTGGGAATGAGCAGTTCTTC
TRBV9	once	TRBJ2-2	TRBD2	CASSESGGAGTGELFF	TGTGCCAGCAGCGAAAGCGGGGGGGCCGGAACCGGGGAGCTGTTTTTT
TRBV7-8	.	TRBJ2-7	.	CASSAVGGIYEQYF	TGTGCCAGCAGCGCCGTTGGGGGGATCTACGAGCAGTACTTC
TRBV15	.	TRBJ2-1	TRBD2	CATSNHGSVAGRFDEQFF	TGTGCCACCAGCAACCACGGCTCGGTAGCGGGAAGGTTCGATGAGCAGTTCTTC
TRBV23-1	once	TRBJ2-3	TRBD1	CASSQKAELTGKNTDTQYF	TGCGCCAGCAGTCAAAAAGCGGAATTGACAGGGAAAAACACAGATACGCAGTATTTT
TRBV7-2	.	TRBJ2-7	.	CASSLRPGSYEQYF	TGTGCCAGCAGCTTACGGCCAGGCAGCTACGAGCAGTACTTC
TRBV9	many	TRBJ2-2	.	CASSLDLTGELFF	TGTGCCAGCAGTCTCGACCTCACCGGGGAGCTGTTTTTT
TRBV4-1	.	TRBJ2-7	.	CASSQVGASPAPYEQYF	TGCGCCAGCAGCCAAGTCGGGGCTAGCCCGGCACCCTACGAGCAGTACTTC
TRBV7-9	.	TRBJ2-3	.	CASSLGGTDTQYF	TGTGCCAGCAGCTTAGGTGGCACAGATACGCAGTATTTT
TRBV5-1	few	TRBJ2-2	.	CASSLARSGELFF	TGCGCCAGCAGCTTGGCCAGGAGCGGGGAGCTGTTTTTT
TRBV7-2	.	TRBJ2-2	.	CASTSSWTENTGELFF	TGTGCCAGCACCTCCTCCTGGACAGAGAACACCGGGGAGCTGTTTTTT
TRBV5-1	.	TRBJ2-7	TRBD2	CASSKGTSGGAYEQYF	TGCGCCAGCAGCAAAGGGACTAGCGGGGGAGCCTACGAGCAGTACTTC
TRBV27	.	TRBJ2-3	.	CASSKGHFTDTQYF	TGTGCCAGCAGTAAGGGACACTTCACAGATACGCAGTATTTT
TRBV4-3	.	TRBJ1-2	.	CASSQDLTGRGGYTF	TGCGCCAGCAGCCAAGATCTTACAGGGAGAGGTGGCTACACCTTC
TRBV18	few	TRBJ2-7	.	CASSPGGWEQYF	TGTGCCAGCTCACCAGGGGGGTGGGAGCAGTACTTC
TRBV5-1	few	TRBJ2-7	TRBD1	CASSFGTGGSYEQYF	TGCGCCAGCAGCTTTGGGACAGGTGGATCCTACGAGCAGTACTTC
TRBV10-3	.	TRBJ1-1	.	CAISEVVETNTEAFF	TGTGCCATCAGTGAGGTAGTGGAGACGAACACTGAAGCTTTCTTT
TRBV18	.	TRBJ2-5	.	CASSPAETQYF	TGTGCCAGCTCACCAGCCGAGACCCAGTACTTC
TRBV11-2	.	TRBJ2-5	.	CASSAGKETQYF	TGTGCCAGCAGCGCAGGGAAGGAGACCCAGTACTTC
TRBV28	.	TRBJ2-3	.	CASSIQGPDTQYF	TGTGCCAGCAGTATACAGGGTCCAGATACGCAGTATTTT
TRBV10-3	.	TRBJ2-6	TRBD2	CAISDPSGGLSGANVLTF	TGTGCCATCAGTGACCCTAGCGGGGGGCTCTCTGGGGCCAACGTCCTGACTTTC
TRBV9	.	TRBJ2-3	TRBD2	CASSVTSGGAPDTQYF	TGTGCCAGCAGCGTAACTAGCGGGGGGGCCCCAGATACGCAGTATTTT
TRBV2	few	TRBJ2-1	.	CASTFTLGNEQFF	TGTGCCAGCACCTTTACCCTGGGCAATGAGCAGTTCTTC
TRBV18	.	TRBJ2-1	TRBD2	CASSPLPGLDSYEQFF	TGTGCCAGCTCACCACTACCGGGACTAGATTCGTATGAGCAGTTCTTC
TRBV6-4	.	TRBJ2-1	TRBD2	CASSEARGGNEQFF	TGTGCCAGCAGTGAGGCCCGCGGGGGCAATGAGCAGTTCTTC
TRBV7-9	few	TRBJ2-3	TRBD1	CASRSNPDRATDTQYF	TGTGCCAGCAGATCGAACCCGGACAGGGCCACAGATACGCAGTATTTT
TRBV7-8	few	TRBJ2-4	TRBD2	CASSLLGAGVAKNIQYF	TGTGCCAGCAGCTTACTGGGTGCGGGAGTTGCCAAAAACATTCAGTACTTC
TRBV5-1	.	TRBJ2-1	TRBD2	CASSTSGGIRNEQFF	TGCGCCAGCAGCACTAGCGGGGGGATCCGCAATGAGCAGTTCTTC
TRBV5-1	.	TRBJ2-7	.	CASSRGGVYEQYF	TGCGCCAGCAGCAGGGGAGGAGTCTACGAGCAGTACTTC
TRBV5-4	.	TRBJ2-1	.	CASSFLFPEQFF	TGTGCCAGCAGCTTTCTGTTCCCTGAGCAGTTCTTC
TRBV2	once	TRBJ2-1	.	CASSPDWAQKSNEQFF	TGTGCCAGCAGCCCAGATTGGGCCCAGAAATCCAATGAGCAGTTCTTC
TRBV11-1	few	TRBJ2-7	.	CASSQIGQRELYEQYF	TGTGCCAGCAGCCAAATCGGACAGAGAGAACTCTACGAGCAGTACTTC
TRBV6-1	.	TRBJ2-5	.	CASEGGIETQYF	TGTGCCAGCGAGGGGGGGATAGAGACCCAGTACTTC
TRBV27	few	TRBJ2-3	.	CASSTALDPTDTQYF	TGTGCCAGCAGCACGGCACTAGACCCCACAGATACGCAGTATTTT